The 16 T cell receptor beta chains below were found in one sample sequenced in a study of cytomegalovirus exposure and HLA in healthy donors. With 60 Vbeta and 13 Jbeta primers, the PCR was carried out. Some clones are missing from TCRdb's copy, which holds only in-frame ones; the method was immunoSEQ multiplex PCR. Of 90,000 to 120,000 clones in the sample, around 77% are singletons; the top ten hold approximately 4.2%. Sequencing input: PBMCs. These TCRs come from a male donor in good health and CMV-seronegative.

The CDR3 DNA sequence: TGTGCCAGTAGTAAGACTAGCGGGGATACGCAGTATTTT. It translates to CASSKTSGDTQYF. The chain is built from TRBV19 and TRBJ2-3, with 10 bases identical to TRBD2. With V trimmed by 4 bases and J by 6 bases, 1 base remained unmatched. The CDR3 runs to 13 residues. CDR1 is LNHDA, CDR2 SQIVND, per germline (reference sequence).

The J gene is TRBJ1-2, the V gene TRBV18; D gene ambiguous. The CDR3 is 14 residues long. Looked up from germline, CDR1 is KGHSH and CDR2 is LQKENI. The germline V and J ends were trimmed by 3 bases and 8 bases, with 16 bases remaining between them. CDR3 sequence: CASSPNTLREGYTF. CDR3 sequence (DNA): TGTGCCAGCTCACCGAATACACTGCGGGAGGGCTACACCTTC. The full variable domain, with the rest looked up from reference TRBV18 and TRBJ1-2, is NAGVMQNPRHLVRRRGQEARLRCSPMKGHSHVYWYRQLPEEGLKFMVYLQKENIIDESGMPKERFSAEFPKEGPSILRIQQVVRGDSAAYFCASSPNTLREGYTFGSGTRLTVV.

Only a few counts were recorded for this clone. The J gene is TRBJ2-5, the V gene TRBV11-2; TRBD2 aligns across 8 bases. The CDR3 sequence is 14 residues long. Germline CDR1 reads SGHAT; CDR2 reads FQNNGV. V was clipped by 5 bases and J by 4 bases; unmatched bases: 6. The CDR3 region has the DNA TGTGCCAGCAGCGTCGGGACTAGTGGAGAGACCCAGTACTTC. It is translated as CASSVGTSGETQYF.

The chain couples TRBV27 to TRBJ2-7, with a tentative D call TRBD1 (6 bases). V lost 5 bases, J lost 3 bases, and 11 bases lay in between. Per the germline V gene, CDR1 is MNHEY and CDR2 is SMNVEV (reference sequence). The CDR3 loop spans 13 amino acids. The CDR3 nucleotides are TGTGCCAGCAGTAGAACAGGGAACTACGAGCAGTACTTC. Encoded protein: CASSRTGNYEQYF.

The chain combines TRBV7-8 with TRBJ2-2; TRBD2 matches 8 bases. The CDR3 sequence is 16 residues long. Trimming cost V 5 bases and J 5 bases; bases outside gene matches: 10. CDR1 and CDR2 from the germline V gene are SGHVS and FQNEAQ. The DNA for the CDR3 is TGTGCCAGCAGCCTAACAAGCGGGAGTAAAACCGGGGAGCTGTTTTTT. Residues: CASSLTSGSKTGELFF.

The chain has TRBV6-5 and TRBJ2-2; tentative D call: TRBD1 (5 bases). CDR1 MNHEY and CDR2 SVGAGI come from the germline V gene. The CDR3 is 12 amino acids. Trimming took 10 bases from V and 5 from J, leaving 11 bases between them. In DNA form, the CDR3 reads TGTGCCACGTCCAGGGTGACCGGGGAGCTGTTTTTT. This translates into CATSRVTGELFF.

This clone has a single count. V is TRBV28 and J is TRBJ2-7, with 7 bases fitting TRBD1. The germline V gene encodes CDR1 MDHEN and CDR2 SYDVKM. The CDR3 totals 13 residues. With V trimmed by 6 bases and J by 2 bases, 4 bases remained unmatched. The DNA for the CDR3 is TGTGCCAGCAGCTCAGGGGGAACCTACGAGCAGTACTTC. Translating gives CASSSGGTYEQYF.

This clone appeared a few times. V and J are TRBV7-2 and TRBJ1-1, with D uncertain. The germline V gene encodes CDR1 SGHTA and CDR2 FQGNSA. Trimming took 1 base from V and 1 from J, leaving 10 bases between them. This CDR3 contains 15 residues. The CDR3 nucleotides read TGTGCCAGCAGCTTAGACGGACTAACGAACACTGAAGCTTTCTTT. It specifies CASSLDGLTNTEAFF.

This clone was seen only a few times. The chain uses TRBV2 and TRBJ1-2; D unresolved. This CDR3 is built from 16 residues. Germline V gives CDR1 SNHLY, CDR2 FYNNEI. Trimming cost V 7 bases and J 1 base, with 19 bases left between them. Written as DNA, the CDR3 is TGTGCCAGCACCCTCGCGTCCTACCTCTTTAACTATGGCTACACCTTC. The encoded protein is CASTLASYLFNYGYTF. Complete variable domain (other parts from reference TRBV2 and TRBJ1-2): EPEVTQTPSHQVTQMGQEVILRCVPISNHLYFYWYRQILGQKVEFLVSFYNNEISEKSEIFDDQFSVERPDGSNFTLKIRSTKLEDSAMYFCASTLASYLFNYGYTFGSGTRLTVV.

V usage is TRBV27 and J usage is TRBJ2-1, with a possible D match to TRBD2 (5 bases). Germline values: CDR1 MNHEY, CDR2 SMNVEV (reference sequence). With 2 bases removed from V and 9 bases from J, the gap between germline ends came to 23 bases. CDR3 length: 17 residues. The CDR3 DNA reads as TGTGCCAGCAGTTTACGTCGGAGCGCGGGCAATGTCCTTGAGCAGTTCTTC. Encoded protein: CASSLRRSAGNVLEQFF.

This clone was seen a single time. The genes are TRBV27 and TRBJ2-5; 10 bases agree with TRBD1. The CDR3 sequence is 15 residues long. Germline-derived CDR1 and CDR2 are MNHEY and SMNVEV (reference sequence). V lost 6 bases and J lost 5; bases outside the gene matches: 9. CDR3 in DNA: TGTGCCAGCAGCTTCGCGACAGGGGGCCGGGAGACCCAGTACTTC. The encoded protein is CASSFATGGRETQYF.

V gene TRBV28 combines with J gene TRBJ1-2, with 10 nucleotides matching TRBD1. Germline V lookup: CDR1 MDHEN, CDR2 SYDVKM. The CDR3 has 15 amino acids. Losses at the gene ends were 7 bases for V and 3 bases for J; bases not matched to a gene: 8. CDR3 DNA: TGTGCCAGCATAGTTCCGGGGACAGGGGACTATGGCTACACCTTC. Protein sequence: CASIVPGTGDYGYTF.

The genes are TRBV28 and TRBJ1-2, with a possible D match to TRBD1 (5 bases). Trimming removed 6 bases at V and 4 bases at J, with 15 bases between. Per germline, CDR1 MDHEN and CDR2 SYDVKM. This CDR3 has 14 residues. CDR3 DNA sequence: TGTGCCAGCAGCCTTATATTCGGGGGCTATGGCTACACCTTC. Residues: CASSLIFGGYGYTF.

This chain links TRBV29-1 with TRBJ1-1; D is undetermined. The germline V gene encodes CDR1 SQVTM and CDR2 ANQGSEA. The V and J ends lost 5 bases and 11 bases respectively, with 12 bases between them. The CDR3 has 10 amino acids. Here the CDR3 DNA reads TGCAGCGTTTCATCGGGTACCGCTTTCTTT. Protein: CSVSSGTAFF.

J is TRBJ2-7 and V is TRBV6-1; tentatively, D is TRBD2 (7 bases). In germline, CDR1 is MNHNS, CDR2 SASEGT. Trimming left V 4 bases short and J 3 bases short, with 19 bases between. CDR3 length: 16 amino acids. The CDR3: CASSVASGGQLYEQYF. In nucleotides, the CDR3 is TGTGCCAGCAGTGTTGCTTCGGGGGGCCAACTCTACGAGCAGTACTTC.

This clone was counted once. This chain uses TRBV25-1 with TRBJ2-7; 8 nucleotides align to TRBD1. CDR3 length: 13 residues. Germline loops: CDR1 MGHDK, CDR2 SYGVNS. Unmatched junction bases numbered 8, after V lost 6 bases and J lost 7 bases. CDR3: CASSWTGLGEQYF. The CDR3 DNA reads TGTGCCAGCAGCTGGACAGGGTTGGGTGAGCAGTACTTC.